A single T cell receptor beta chain is shown here with its context. These data belong to a study of blood T cell repertoires in COVID-19. For the study at large: T cells, B-cell-depleted T cells, or PBMCs provided the cDNA or gDNA that served as material.

Germline loops: CDR1 MNHEY, CDR2 SVGAGI. There are 15 residues in the CDR3. Trimming cost V 6 bases and J 2 bases, with 17 bases left between them. The method was immunoSEQ multiplex PCR; TCRdb's version includes in-frame clones alone and lacks a portion of them. The data show some 220,000 clones, with 65% to 85% seen just once and roughly 13% held by the top ten. The sequence came from a human donor in a cohort sampled during active COVID-19. Sequencing was done on a sample of peripheral blood. The chain carries TRBV6-5 and TRBJ2-7; D possibly corresponds to TRBD1 (6 bases). This chain's CDR3 is CASSTFSGAAYEQYF. The CDR3 coding sequence is TGTGCCAGCAGCACCTTTTCAGGGGCGGCCTACGAGCAGTACTTC.